This TCR beta chain was identified in a study of T cells in Graves' hyperthyroidism and ophthalmopathy. On the study more broadly: Specimen type is peripheral blood, collected at initial diagnosis prior to any treatment.

Amplification of TCR beta CDR3 regions used RNA as the template. Using the HTBI primer set, a first-round RT-PCR was run on the TCR CDR3. A single record per CDR3 protein comes from TCRdb applying MiXCR to the multiplex PCR reads. In the table there are around 300,000 distinct CDR3 sequences, less than 15% of which are singletons. Study-wide findings and caveats: Researchers found most expanded thyroid clonotypes above 0.001 in blood as well.

Regarding this clonotype: Its antigen is unidentified.

Germline CDR1 MNHEY, CDR2 SVGEGT. With 11 bases clipped from V and 5 bases from J, the junction kept 10 bases outside the gene matches. This CDR3 has 14 residues. Exclusion of patients followed from uncontrolled infection, other autoimmune disease, pregnancy or lactation. Fresh peripheral blood, around 9.2 ml of it, supplied the PBMCs. This TCR came from a woman aged 25 to 45 with Graves' hyperthyroidism that later progressed to Graves' ophthalmopathy. The gene calls are TRBV6-2 or TRBV6-3 and TRBJ2-3, with 10 nucleotides matching TRBD2. Sequencing was performed on blood. The CDR3 loop is CAAASGRARDTQYF. CDR3 in DNA: TGTGCCGCGGCGAGCGGGAGGGCCCGAGATACGCAGTATTTT.